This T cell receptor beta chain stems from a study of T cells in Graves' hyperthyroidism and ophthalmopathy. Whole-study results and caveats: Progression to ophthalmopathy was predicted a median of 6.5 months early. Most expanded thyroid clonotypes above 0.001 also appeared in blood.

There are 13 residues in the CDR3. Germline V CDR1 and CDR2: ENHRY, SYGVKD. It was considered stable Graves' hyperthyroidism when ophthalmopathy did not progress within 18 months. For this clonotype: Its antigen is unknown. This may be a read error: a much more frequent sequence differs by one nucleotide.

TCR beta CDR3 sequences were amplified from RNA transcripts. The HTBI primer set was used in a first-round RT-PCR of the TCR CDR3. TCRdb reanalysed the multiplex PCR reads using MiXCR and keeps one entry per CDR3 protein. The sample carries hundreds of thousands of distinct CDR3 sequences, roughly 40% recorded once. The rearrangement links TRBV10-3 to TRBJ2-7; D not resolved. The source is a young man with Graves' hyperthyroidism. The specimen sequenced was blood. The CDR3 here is CVISSRSSYEQYF. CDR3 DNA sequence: TGTGTCATCAGTAGTAGATCGTCCTACGAGCAGTACTTC.